The T cell receptor beta chain under discussion was sequenced for a study of blood T cell repertoires in COVID-19. About the study: Sites across the United States, Italy and Spain contributed samples from acute and convalescent COVID-19. In each case, the material was cDNA or gDNA derived from T cells, B-cell-depleted T cells, or PBMCs.

Original processing notes: Amplification with reference gene primers provided the estimates of nucleated cell counts. Generated by immunoSEQ multiplex PCR, the TCRdb table keeps only in-frame clones and is missing some. V and J calls and clone size are copied from that table; D and trimming were computed from the DNA. This table has about 200,000 clones, about 78% appearing once. The CDR3 runs 12 residues. With 6 bases removed from V and 2 bases from J, the gap between germline ends came to 6 bases. V gene TRBV12-3 or TRBV12-4 combines with J gene TRBJ2-3; D remains unclear. The receptor comes from a woman aged 65 to 85 with acute or convalescent COVID-19. Sequencing input: peripheral blood. The CDR3 bases are TGTGCCAGCAGCCAATCCACAGATACGCAGTATTTT. Its protein product is CASSQSTDTQYF.